Listed here is a single T cell receptor beta chain. Its antigen is still unknown. This record belongs to a study of regulatory dendritic cells for organ transplantation. Sorted T cells were CFSE-labeled and cultured less than 6 days with allogeneic regulatory or mature dendritic cells at 1:10. General study points: Memory CD8+ clonal expansion seemed more limited with regulatory than mature dendritic cells.

The method was immunoSEQ multiplex PCR; TCRdb's version includes in-frame clones alone and lacks a portion of them. Of approximately 12,000 clones in the sample, about three fifths were seen once. The clonotype comes from a human donor in good health. Sample: naive CD8+ T cells from blood cultured with dendritic cells. Subset denoted: CD45RA+ naive T cells.

This CDR3 is CASSWGTGRREAFF. CDR3 nucleotide sequence: TGTGCCAGCAGCTGGGGGACAGGGAGGAGGGAAGCTTTCTTT. The genes are TRBV5-6 and TRBJ1-1, with 9 bases fitting TRBD1. Germline CDR1 reads SGHDT; CDR2 reads YYEEEE. The CDR3 has 14 residues. With 3 bases clipped from V and 8 bases from J, the junction kept 8 bases outside the gene matches.